This T cell receptor beta chain originates from a study of blood T cell repertoires in COVID-19. Study background: Both acute and convalescent COVID-19 samples were obtained from the United States, Italy and Spain. T cells, B-cell-depleted T cells, or PBMCs supplied cDNA or gDNA.

Per the original methods: The authors estimated nucleated cell counts from reference gene primer amplification. Data came from immunoSEQ multiplex PCR; TCRdb stores just in-frame clones and leaves some out. V, J and clone size were drawn from that table, and D and trimming were deduced from the DNA. The sample has about 190,000 clones, roughly 73% seen once. After removal of 4 bases from V and 8 bases from J, the junction contained 11 bases not matched to a gene. The germline gives CDR1 SGHKS, CDR2 YYEKEE (reference sequence). CDR3 size: 15 residues. This clone was found a few times. Sample: peripheral blood. This chain connects TRBV5-5 to TRBJ1-4; the match to TRBD1 covers 7 bases. The receptor comes from a woman of 80 years or more with active or convalescent COVID-19. CDR3 sequence reads: CASSLYPGTDEKLFF. CDR3 coding DNA: TGTGCCAGCAGCCTGTACCCCGGGACAGACGAAAAACTGTTTTTT.